The T cell receptor (beta chain) described here comes from a study of OX40 agonist ivuxolimab in advanced cancers. Whole-study context: Earlier anti-PD-1, anti-PD-L1 or anti-CTLA-4 therapy was permitted; over 35% had received some.

About this clone itself: Its matching antigen is unknown.

Study findings and constraints: Both blood CD4+ and CD8+ T cells showed clonal growth by week 6 at 0.1 to 3.0 mg/kg.

The study sampled blood at baseline, cycle 4 day 1, and cycle 7 day 1. Libraries were prepared by immunoSEQ multiplex PCR; TCRdb keeps only in-frame clonotypes and omits some of them. The data show more than 9,500 clones, approximately 76% seen once. This TCR was sampled from an adult with an advanced solid tumor such as melanoma, head and neck, liver or kidney cancer. The sample here was CD4+ or CD8+ T cells sorted from blood, taken in a trial of the OX40 agonist ivuxolimab.

The chain's CDR3 is CASSASYNEQFF. CDR3 sequence (DNA): TGTGCCAGCAGTGCGTCCTACAATGAGCAGTTCTTC. The chain employs TRBV27 and TRBJ2-1; D unresolved. The CDR3 loop spans 12 amino acids. With 5 bases removed from V and 1 base from J, the gap between germline ends came to 3 bases. CDR1 and CDR2 from the germline V gene are MNHEY and SMNVEV (reference sequence).